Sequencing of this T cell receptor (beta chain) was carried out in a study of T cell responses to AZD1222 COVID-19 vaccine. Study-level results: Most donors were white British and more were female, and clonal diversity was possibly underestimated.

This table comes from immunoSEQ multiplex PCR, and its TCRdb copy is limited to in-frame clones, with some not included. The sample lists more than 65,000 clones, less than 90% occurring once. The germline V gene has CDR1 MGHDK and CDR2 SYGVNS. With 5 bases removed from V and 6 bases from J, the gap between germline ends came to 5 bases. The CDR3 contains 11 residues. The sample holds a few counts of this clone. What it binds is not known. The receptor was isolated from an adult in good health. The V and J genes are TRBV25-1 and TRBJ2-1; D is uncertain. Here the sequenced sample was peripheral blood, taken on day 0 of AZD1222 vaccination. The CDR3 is CASSQRNEQFF. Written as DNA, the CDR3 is TGTGCCAGCAGTCAACGCAATGAGCAGTTCTTC.